Listed below are T cell receptor beta chains from one sample, sequenced in a study of Graves' ophthalmopathy and Graves' hyperthyroidism. TCRdb analysed the multiplex PCR reads with MiXCR anew, one entry per CDR3 protein. The table lists some 370,000 distinct CDR3 sequences, roughly a sixth of them singletons. The sequencing input was peripheral blood. The receptors come from an adult woman with stable Graves' hyperthyroidism. Both conserved end residues are part of each CDR3. The order of the fields is V gene, clone size, D gene, J gene, CDR3 DNA, CDR3 protein. D genes are given only for firm matches. Size is omitted from some rows. Given values are once, few, many or a class for expanded clones.

v_gene: TRBV28
abundance: many
d_gene: TRBD1
j_gene: TRBJ2-7
CDR3nt: TGTGCCAGCAGCACACGGAGACAGGGAACCCCCTACGAGCAGTACTTC
CDR3aa: CASSTRRQGTPYEQYF

v_gene: TRBV6-2/TRBV6-3
abundance: -
d_gene: -
j_gene: TRBJ1-2
CDR3nt: TGTGCCAGCAGTTACTCCGACGGCTACTCCTATGGCTACACCTTC
CDR3aa: CASSYSDGYSYGYTF

v_gene: TRBV12-3/TRBV12-4
abundance: many
d_gene: TRBD2
j_gene: TRBJ2-5
CDR3nt: TGTGCCAGCAGTTTTAGCGGGAGGATCGGGGAGACCCAGTACTTC
CDR3aa: CASSFSGRIGETQYF

v_gene: TRBV28
abundance: many
d_gene: -
j_gene: TRBJ2-7
CDR3nt: TGTGCCAGCAGTTTTGTCTTAGGGGTGGGCTACGAGCAGTACTTC
CDR3aa: CASSFVLGVGYEQYF

v_gene: TRBV20-1
abundance: many
d_gene: -
j_gene: TRBJ1-2
CDR3nt: TGCAGTGCTAGGTGGCAGAGGGCGGACTATGGCTACACCTTC
CDR3aa: CSARWQRADYGYTF

v_gene: TRBV19
abundance: many
d_gene: -
j_gene: TRBJ1-2
CDR3nt: TGTGCCAGTAAAAGGGTTGACAGCCTCTATGGCTACACCTTC
CDR3aa: CASKRVDSLYGYTF

v_gene: TRBV29-1
abundance: -
d_gene: -
j_gene: TRBJ2-7
CDR3nt: TGCAGCGTTGGGAGCTTTCACTCCTACGAGCAGTACTTC
CDR3aa: CSVGSFHSYEQYF

v_gene: TRBV19
abundance: many
d_gene: -
j_gene: TRBJ2-4
CDR3nt: TGTGCGGTTAGCCAGGGTACTACAAACATTCAGTACTTC
CDR3aa: CAVSQGTTNIQYF

v_gene: TRBV11-2
abundance: -
d_gene: TRBD1
j_gene: TRBJ2-7
CDR3nt: TGTGCCAGCAGCTTTTCGACAGGACAGGGGGTCTACGAGCAGTACTTC
CDR3aa: CASSFSTGQGVYEQYF

v_gene: TRBV30
abundance: many
d_gene: -
j_gene: TRBJ1-2
CDR3nt: TGTGCCTGGAGTGTACATAGGGACTATGGCTACACCTTC
CDR3aa: CAWSVHRDYGYTF

v_gene: TRBV7-9
abundance: many
d_gene: -
j_gene: TRBJ1-1
CDR3nt: TGTGCCAGCAGCCCCGGGGCCCGTGAAGCTTTCTTT
CDR3aa: CASSPGAREAFF

v_gene: TRBV7-9
abundance: many
d_gene: -
j_gene: TRBJ1-5
CDR3nt: TGTGCCAGCAGCTTAGGTGAAGGGGGGAATCAGCCCCAGCATTTT
CDR3aa: CASSLGEGGNQPQHF

v_gene: TRBV28
abundance: many
d_gene: -
j_gene: TRBJ1-1
CDR3nt: TGTGCCAGCAGTTTTCGGTCTATCGACAACACTGAAGCTTTCTTT
CDR3aa: CASSFRSIDNTEAFF

v_gene: TRBV6-5
abundance: few
d_gene: TRBD1
j_gene: TRBJ2-7
CDR3nt: TGTGCCAGCAGTTGGGACAGAGGGACCGAGCAGTACTTC
CDR3aa: CASSWDRGTEQYF

v_gene: TRBV7-8
abundance: -
d_gene: TRBD1
j_gene: TRBJ1-5
CDR3nt: TGTGCCAGCAGCCCCGGACAGGATGGCAATCAGCCCCAGCATTTT
CDR3aa: CASSPGQDGNQPQHF

v_gene: TRBV12-3/TRBV12-4
abundance: many
d_gene: -
j_gene: TRBJ2-7
CDR3nt: TGTGCCAGCAGTTTCTTCCCAGGGCAGGGTTACGAGCAGTACTTC
CDR3aa: CASSFFPGQGYEQYF

v_gene: TRBV20-1
abundance: -
d_gene: -
j_gene: TRBJ1-1
CDR3nt: TGCAGTGCTAGAGACCCATTATACAGGGACACTGAAGCTTTCTTT
CDR3aa: CSARDPLYRDTEAFF

v_gene: TRBV19
abundance: -
d_gene: -
j_gene: TRBJ2-2
CDR3nt: TGTGCCAGTAGTATAGAGGTTTTTGGGGTACGCCAGCGGTCCGGGGAGCTGTTTTTT
CDR3aa: CASSIEVFGVRQRSGELFF

v_gene: TRBV28
abundance: many
d_gene: TRBD2
j_gene: TRBJ2-7
CDR3nt: TGTGCCAGCAGTGGGACTAGCGGGAGCTCTACCTACGAGCAGTACTTC
CDR3aa: CASSGTSGSSTYEQYF

v_gene: TRBV12-5
abundance: many
d_gene: -
j_gene: TRBJ2-7
CDR3nt: TGTGCTAGTGGTTTGCCCAGCAAGGTCTCCTACGAGCAGTACTTC
CDR3aa: CASGLPSKVSYEQYF

v_gene: TRBV7-9
abundance: many
d_gene: -
j_gene: TRBJ1-1
CDR3nt: TGTGCCAGCAGCATCGACGGGAACACTGAAGCTTTCTTT
CDR3aa: CASSIDGNTEAFF

v_gene: TRBV20-1
abundance: -
d_gene: -
j_gene: TRBJ2-4
CDR3nt: TGCAGTGCTAGTCGTGCGGTGGGAGGTTCGGACATTCAGTACTTC
CDR3aa: CSASRAVGGSDIQYF

v_gene: TRBV24-1
abundance: many
d_gene: TRBD1
j_gene: TRBJ1-5
CDR3nt: TGTGCCACCAGTGACGCTGGGACAGGGGAAAGTCAGCCCCAGCATTTT
CDR3aa: CATSDAGTGESQPQHF

v_gene: TRBV12-3/TRBV12-4
abundance: many
d_gene: -
j_gene: TRBJ2-7
CDR3nt: TGTGCCAGCGGGCGCGGAACCTACGAGCAGTACTTC
CDR3aa: CASGRGTYEQYF

v_gene: TRBV18
abundance: many
d_gene: TRBD1
j_gene: TRBJ2-5
CDR3nt: TGTGCCAGCACGATTCTGGGACAGGGGGCGGAGACCCAGTACTTC
CDR3aa: CASTILGQGAETQYF

v_gene: TRBV10-3
abundance: many
d_gene: -
j_gene: TRBJ2-6
CDR3nt: TGTGCCAATAGAGGCTCTGGGGCCAACGTCCTGACTTTC
CDR3aa: CANRGSGANVLTF

v_gene: TRBV6-1
abundance: many
d_gene: -
j_gene: TRBJ2-5
CDR3nt: TGTGCCAGTCACACAGGGCAAGAGACCCAGTACTTC
CDR3aa: CASHTGQETQYF

v_gene: TRBV4-2
abundance: many
d_gene: -
j_gene: TRBJ1-3
CDR3nt: TGTGCCAGCAGCCAAGAGTCTGCCGGGACCATATATTTT
CDR3aa: CASSQESAGTIYF

v_gene: TRBV20-1
abundance: many
d_gene: TRBD2
j_gene: TRBJ2-7
CDR3nt: TGCAGTGCTAGAAGGGGAGGGCCGGGGGAGCAGTACTTC
CDR3aa: CSARRGGPGEQYF

v_gene: TRBV6-5
abundance: -
d_gene: -
j_gene: TRBJ1-6
CDR3nt: TGTGCCAGCGTTCAGACAGTTTATAATTCACCCCTCCACTTT
CDR3aa: CASVQTVYNSPLHF

v_gene: TRBV28
abundance: many
d_gene: -
j_gene: TRBJ1-2
CDR3nt: TGTGCCAGCAGTTCGTGGGATGGCTACACCTTC
CDR3aa: CASSSWDGYTF

v_gene: TRBV10-1
abundance: many
d_gene: -
j_gene: TRBJ1-1
CDR3nt: TGCGCCAGCAGTATCGGGCCGTTCACTGAAGCTTTCTTT
CDR3aa: CASSIGPFTEAFF

v_gene: TRBV4-1
abundance: many
d_gene: -
j_gene: TRBJ2-3
CDR3nt: TGCGCCAGCAGCCAAGTCAGGCTGGCCCCCCAGGGAGATACGCAGTATTTT
CDR3aa: CASSQVRLAPQGDTQYF

v_gene: TRBV28
abundance: -
d_gene: TRBD2
j_gene: TRBJ2-1
CDR3nt: TGTGCCAGCAGTCCCCGCCGGGTAGCGGGAGACAATGAGCAGTTCTTC
CDR3aa: CASSPRRVAGDNEQFF

v_gene: TRBV6-1
abundance: many
d_gene: -
j_gene: TRBJ2-6
CDR3nt: TGTGCCAGCACTCTTAGGACTAACTCTGGGGCCAACGTCCTGACTTTC
CDR3aa: CASTLRTNSGANVLTF

v_gene: TRBV12-3/TRBV12-4
abundance: many
d_gene: -
j_gene: TRBJ2-7
CDR3nt: TGTGCCAGCAGTTTAGTTCACGGGGTGGGCGAGCAGTACTTC
CDR3aa: CASSLVHGVGEQYF

v_gene: TRBV2
abundance: many
d_gene: -
j_gene: TRBJ1-2
CDR3nt: TGTGCCAGCAGTGCGGGAGGGAATGGCTACACCTTC
CDR3aa: CASSAGGNGYTF

v_gene: TRBV20-1
abundance: -
d_gene: -
j_gene: TRBJ2-2
CDR3nt: TGCAGTGCCGCTCTGGACTTTCCGAACACCGGGGAGCTGTTTTTT
CDR3aa: CSAALDFPNTGELFF